Presented here are 25 T cell receptor beta chains from one specimen sequenced in a study of cytomegalovirus exposure and HLA in healthy donors. Measured with immunoSEQ multiplex PCR; TCRdb has only the in-frame clones, and not every one. The top ten hold approximately 6.7% of the sample, which has approximately 44,000 clones, 88% seen once. Sequenced: PBMCs. The receptors come from a woman under 40 in good health and CMV-seronegative.

The chain combines TRBV7-6 with TRBJ1-4; D is perhaps TRBD1 (6 bases). Germline CDR1 reads SGHVS; CDR2 reads FNYEAQ. V lost 4 bases and J 8 bases, leaving 14 bases between the germline ends. This CDR3 has 14 amino acids. CDR3 coding DNA: TGTGCCAGCAGCTACTCCCCAGGACAGGAAAAACTGTTTTTT. The encoded protein is CASSYSPGQEKLFF.

The chain employs TRBV7-8 and TRBJ2-1; 16 bases fit TRBD2. The germline V gene encodes CDR1 SGHVS and CDR2 FQNEAQ. CDR3 size: 18 residues. V gave up 4 bases and J gave up 8 bases; unmatched junction bases: 11. CDR3 nucleotide sequence: TGTGCCAGCAGCTCTCCGGGACTAGCGGGAGGGCCGGGGGATGAGCAGTTCTTC. Translating it yields CASSSPGLAGGPGDEQFF.

V is TRBV6-5 and J is TRBJ1-1; D is possibly TRBD1 (6 bases). Germline CDR1 and CDR2: MNHEY and SVGAGI. V lost 5 bases and J lost 4, with 14 bases in between. This CDR3 has 14 residues. The chain's CDR3 is CASSVSTGITEAFF. CDR3 coding DNA: TGTGCCAGCAGTGTCAGCACAGGGATCACTGAAGCTTTCTTT.

The rearrangement joins TRBV4-1 to TRBJ1-2, with D maybe TRBD1 (5 bases). The ends were cut back, 7 bases at V and 9 bases at J, with 21 bases in the middle. CDR3 length: 14 amino acids. The germline gives CDR1 MGHRA, CDR2 YSYEKL. CDR3 nucleotides: TGCGCCAGCACCCGGCAGGGTGGTTTTGAGAGCTACACCTTC. It codes for CASTRQGGFESYTF.

V is TRBV19 and J is TRBJ1-1; TRBD1 matches 11 bases. Per germline, CDR1 LNHDA and CDR2 SQIVND (reference sequence). J lost 5 bases, V lost 3 bases, and 2 bases had no gene match. The CDR3 sequence is 14 residues long. The CDR3 DNA is TGTGCCAGTAGTATGGACAGGGGGCAAACTGAAGCTTTCTTT. Translating it yields CASSMDRGQTEAFF.

The V and J genes are TRBV6-6 and TRBJ2-3, with a weak D call TRBD2 (5 bases). The CDR3 totals 16 residues. The ends were cut back, 0 bases at V and 4 bases at J, with 14 bases in the middle. Germline CDR1 and CDR2: MNHNY and SVGAGI (reference sequence). The CDR3 DNA is TGTGCCAGCAGTTACTCGGGTGGAGGACGGGCAGATACGCAGTATTTT. This sequence encodes CASSYSGGGRADTQYF.

This chain uses TRBV6-5 with TRBJ1-5; D is ambiguous. The CDR3 is 13 amino acids. In germline, CDR1 is MNHEY, CDR2 SVGAGI. Trimming pared 2 bases from V and 4 bases from J, leaving 6 bases between. This CDR3 reads CASSYIPNQPQHF. As DNA, the CDR3 is TGTGCCAGCAGTTACATCCCAAATCAGCCCCAGCATTTT.

The rearrangement links TRBV27 to TRBJ1-5, with 8 bases that match TRBD1. The CDR3 has 14 amino acids. Losses at the gene ends were 6 bases for V and 7 bases for J; bases not matched to a gene: 8. Per the germline V gene, CDR1 is MNHEY and CDR2 is SMNVEV (reference sequence). CDR3 sequence (DNA): TGTGCCAGCAGACTAGGACAGGGTATACAGCCCCAGCATTTT. Protein product: CASRLGQGIQPQHF.

The chain links TRBV6-6 to TRBJ2-3; 9 nucleotides align to TRBD2. The CDR3 is made up of 14 amino acids. The germline V gene encodes CDR1 MNHNY and CDR2 SVGAGI (reference sequence). With V trimmed by 5 bases and J by 1 base, 1 base remained unmatched. The CDR3 here is CASSKREGTDTQYF. The CDR3 nucleotides are TGTGCCAGCAGTAAGCGGGAGGGCACAGATACGCAGTATTTT.

The chain links TRBV11-2 to TRBJ2-1; D call uncertain. The CDR3 spans 14 residues. V dropped 1 base and J dropped 3 bases, with 7 bases sitting between them. CDR1 and CDR2 from the germline V gene are SGHAT and FQNNGV. CDR3 residues: CASSLGPSYNEQFF. The CDR3 region has the DNA TGTGCCAGCAGCTTAGGGCCCAGCTACAATGAGCAGTTCTTC.

This chain connects TRBV5-1 to TRBJ1-2; unclear D gene. Germline V gene sequence: CDR1 SGHRS, CDR2 YFSETQ. V lost 3 bases and J 4 bases, leaving 31 bases between the germline ends. CDR3 size: 20 residues. The CDR3, as DNA: TGCGCCAGCAGCTCCCCGGATATGCAGGTTCTCCATTCGTCTTTCTATGGCTACACCTTC. Protein: CASSSPDMQVLHSSFYGYTF.

V and J are TRBV10-3 and TRBJ2-7; 8 nucleotides agree with TRBD2. V shed 3 bases, J shed 2 bases, and the junction held 3 bases outside the gene matches. CDR3 size: 14 residues. Germline V gene sequence: CDR1 ENHRY, CDR2 SYGVKD. CDR3 in amino acids: CAISEWREAYEQYF. As DNA, the CDR3 is TGTGCCATCAGTGAATGGCGGGAGGCCTACGAGCAGTACTTC.

J is TRBJ1-2 and V is TRBV7-2; a weak D match, TRBD1 (5 bases). Germline CDR1 reads SGHTA; CDR2 reads FQGNSA. This CDR3 has 18 residues. The V end was cut by 4 bases, the J end by 7 bases, with 28 bases between. This chain's CDR3 is CASSSHKFFGRGAGGYTF. For the CDR3, the DNA is TGTGCCAGCAGCTCCCATAAATTCTTCGGTAGGGGCGCTGGTGGCTACACCTTC.

The V call is TRBV5-1, the J call TRBJ1-5; the D is unclear. V lost 0 bases and J lost 4, with 8 bases in between. Per germline, CDR1 SGHRS and CDR2 YFSETQ. This CDR3 contains 14 residues. The CDR3 nucleotides are TGCGCCAGCAGCTTGGGGGCAGTAAATCAGCCCCAGCATTTT. Translating it yields CASSLGAVNQPQHF.

This chain uses TRBV7-3 with TRBJ2-1, with no clear D. Trimming shortened V by 5 bases and J by 6 bases, and 11 bases separated the two germline ends. Germline V gene data show CDR1 as SGHTA and CDR2 as FQGTGA. This CDR3 region has 13 residues. The CDR3 region is CASSPFSGNEQFF. The CDR3 coding sequence is TGTGCCAGCAGCCCCTTTTCGGGCAATGAGCAGTTCTTC.

V usage is TRBV18 and J usage is TRBJ1-1; D call uncertain. The CDR3 runs 13 residues. Trimming took 4 bases from V and 0 from J, leaving 6 bases between them. CDR1 and CDR2 (germline): KGHSH, LQKENI. CDR3: CASSRVMNTEAFF. As DNA, the CDR3 is TGTGCCAGCTCACGTGTTATGAACACTGAAGCTTTCTTT.

This sequence joins TRBV7-9 and TRBJ2-3; 7 bases map to TRBD2. There are 14 residues in the CDR3. V shed 7 bases, J shed 2 bases, and the junction held 6 bases outside the gene matches. In germline, CDR1 is SEHNR, CDR2 FQNEAQ (reference sequence). The CDR3 is CASTRSGATDTQYF. In DNA form, the CDR3 reads TGTGCCAGCACCCGAAGCGGGGCCACAGATACGCAGTATTTT.

This chain joins TRBV11-2 and TRBJ1-1; TRBD1 might be the D (6 bases). There are 17 residues in the CDR3. Trimming took 5 bases from V and 0 from J, leaving 19 bases between them. CDR1 and CDR2 from the germline V gene are SGHAT and FQNNGV. CDR3 sequence (DNA): TGTGCCAGCAGCCGCCCCCTAGGTCAGGGGATGAACACTGAAGCTTTCTTT. Protein product: CASSRPLGQGMNTEAFF.

The chain employs TRBV28 and TRBJ1-3; the match to TRBD1 covers 10 bases. Germline loops: CDR1 MDHEN, CDR2 SYDVKM. The V segment lost 6 bases and the J segment 4 bases; nucleotides outside the gene matches: 6. This CDR3 is built from 15 residues. The CDR3 region has the DNA TGTGCCAGCAGCCTTGGGACAGGGGCAGGAAACACCATATATTTT. Translated, it gives CASSLGTGAGNTIYF.

This chain uses TRBV29-1 with TRBJ2-7, with 9 bases fitting TRBD1. The CDR3 loop spans 14 amino acids. J gave up 3 bases and V 0 bases, and 3 bases lay outside the gene matches. CDR1 SQVTM and CDR2 ANQGSEA come from the germline V gene. CDR3 region: CSVEDVGQGYEQYF. CDR3 bases: TGCAGCGTTGAAGACGTGGGACAGGGCTACGAGCAGTACTTC.

This clone was seen more than once but under ten times. The rearrangement joins TRBV6-6 to TRBJ1-1, with 7 nucleotides matching TRBD1. V lost 6 bases, J lost 1 base, and 2 bases stayed unmatched. The CDR3 spans 13 residues. The germline V gene has CDR1 MNHNY and CDR2 SVGAGI (reference sequence). CDR3: CASRPGGNTEAFF. CDR3 in DNA: TGTGCCAGCAGACCAGGGGGGAACACTGAAGCTTTCTTT.

This clone was seen a few times. The chain uses TRBV7-9 and TRBJ2-3, with TRBD1 matching over 7 bases. Trimming took 3 bases from V and 1 from J; bases not matched to a gene: 4. The CDR3 has 15 amino acids. Germline CDR1 is SEHNR and CDR2 is FQNEAQ (reference sequence). This CDR3 reads CASSLTGLGTDTQYF. The CDR3 DNA reads as TGTGCCAGCAGCTTGACAGGGCTCGGCACAGATACGCAGTATTTT.

This clone was detected a few times. This chain joins TRBV6-6 and TRBJ2-7; 9 bases line up with TRBD1. The germline V gene encodes CDR1 MNHNY and CDR2 SVGAGI (reference sequence). The CDR3 runs to 15 residues. J lost 2 bases, V lost 6 bases, and 8 bases had no gene match. The DNA of the CDR3 is TGTGCCAGCAGCCTCGGACAGGGGTTTACCTACGAGCAGTACTTC. Encoded protein: CASSLGQGFTYEQYF.

The CDR3: CASSISGTGIYEQYF. CDR3 nucleotides: TGTGCCAGTAGTATTTCCGGGACAGGGATCTACGAGCAGTACTTC. The V gene is TRBV19, the J gene TRBJ2-7; the match to TRBD1 covers 9 bases. Germline values: CDR1 LNHDA, CDR2 SQIVND (reference sequence). CDR3 length: 15 residues. Trimming took 3 bases from V and 3 from J; bases not matched to a gene: 6.

V is TRBV7-8 and J is TRBJ2-7; D is uncertain. V shed 2 bases and J shed 3 bases, with 5 bases lying between them. CDR1 is SGHVS, CDR2 FQNEAQ, per germline. CDR3 length: 12 amino acids. Here the CDR3 DNA reads TGTGCCAGCAGCTTAATGAGCTACGAGCAGTACTTC. Amino acids: CASSLMSYEQYF.